The rows below give T cell receptor beta chains drawn from one sample of a study of blood T cell repertoires in COVID-19. The assay was immunoSEQ multiplex PCR, and TCRdb's table has in-frame clones only and misses some. The sample holds roughly 280,000 clones, about 86% seen once. The sequencing sample was made of peripheral blood. The source of these receptors is a man between 18 and 29 years old with active or convalescent COVID-19. Each CDR3 is given with its conserved first and last residue. D genes are given only for firm matches. Expanded clones are given a class, and other clones once, few, many or no size at all.

V: TRBV6-5
D: TRBD1
J: TRBJ2-7
size: .
CDR3: CASSFSFGDRPYEQYF
DNA: TGTGCCAGCAGTTTTTCCTTTGGGGACAGACCCTACGAGCAGTACTTC

V: TRBV30
D: .
J: TRBJ1-1
size: .
CDR3: CAWSLVGDTEAFF
DNA: TGTGCCTGGAGTCTTGTCGGGGACACTGAAGCTTTCTTT

V: TRBV5-4
D: TRBD1
J: TRBJ2-7
size: .
CDR3: CASSLTGAFDEQYF
DNA: TGTGCCAGCAGCTTGACAGGGGCATTCGACGAGCAGTACTTC

V: TRBV27
D: .
J: TRBJ2-5
size: .
CDR3: CASSFWTPAETQYF
DNA: TGTGCCAGCAGTTTTTGGACACCTGCCGAGACCCAGTACTTC

V: TRBV27
D: .
J: TRBJ1-1
size: few
CDR3: CASSFPGNTEAFF
DNA: TGTGCCAGCAGTTTTCCAGGGAACACTGAAGCTTTCTTT

V: TRBV19
D: .
J: TRBJ1-1
size: .
CDR3: CASLTAANTEAFF
DNA: TGTGCCTCTTTGACGGCGGCCAACACTGAAGCTTTCTTT

V: TRBV30
D: TRBD1
J: TRBJ1-2
size: .
CDR3: CAWSSGDSLHGYTF
DNA: TGTGCCTGGAGTTCTGGGGACAGCCTACATGGCTACACCTTC

V: TRBV5-5
D: TRBD2
J: TRBJ2-1
size: .
CDR3: CASSWTSGDNEQFF
DNA: TGTGCCAGCAGCTGGACTAGCGGGGACAATGAGCAGTTCTTC

V: TRBV7-6
D: TRBD1
J: TRBJ1-1
size: few
CDR3: CASSDRTGGAFF
DNA: TGTGCCAGCAGCGACCGGACAGGAGGTGCTTTCTTT

V: TRBV7-2
D: .
J: TRBJ2-7
size: once
CDR3: CASSLTSTAYEQYF
DNA: TGTGCCAGCAGCTTAACTAGCACCGCCTACGAGCAGTACTTC

V: TRBV24-1
D: .
J: TRBJ2-3
size: .
CDR3: CATSDFAVGTDTQYF
DNA: TGTGCCACCAGTGATTTTGCCGTCGGGACAGATACGCAGTATTTT

V: TRBV28
D: TRBD1
J: TRBJ1-4
size: once
CDR3: CASTERDRENEKLFF
DNA: TGTGCCAGCACCGAACGGGACAGGGAAAATGAAAAACTGTTTTTT

V: TRBV7-9
D: TRBD1
J: TRBJ2-7
size: .
CDR3: CASSYNDRVAEQYF
DNA: TGTGCCAGCAGCTATAACGACAGGGTGGCCGAGCAGTACTTC

V: TRBV5-4
D: TRBD1
J: TRBJ2-2
size: .
CDR3: CASSPGQGANTGELFF
DNA: TGTGCCAGCAGCCCCGGTCAGGGGGCTAACACCGGGGAGCTGTTTTTT

V: TRBV6-5
D: .
J: TRBJ1-4
size: .
CDR3: CASSIGVANEKLFF
DNA: TGTGCCAGCAGTATAGGGGTAGCTAATGAAAAACTGTTTTTT

V: TRBV6-6
D: TRBD1
J: TRBJ1-1
size: .
CDR3: CASNRGEGTEAFF
DNA: TGTGCCAGCAACAGGGGAGAGGGCACTGAAGCTTTCTTT

V: TRBV4-2
D: .
J: TRBJ1-2
size: .
CDR3: CASSQEWGEGYGYTF
DNA: TGTGCCAGCAGCCAAGAGTGGGGGGAAGGCTATGGCTACACCTTC

V: TRBV10-3
D: .
J: TRBJ2-7
size: .
CDR3: CATTGPSGEQYF
DNA: TGTGCCACCACCGGGCCAAGCGGCGAGCAGTACTTC

V: TRBV4-1
D: .
J: TRBJ1-1
size: once
CDR3: CASSPGTGTLNTEAFF
DNA: TGCGCCAGCAGTCCAGGTACCGGGACACTGAACACTGAAGCTTTCTTT

V: TRBV20-1
D: TRBD2
J: TRBJ2-7
size: .
CDR3: CSASRDYSSYEQYF
DNA: TGCAGTGCTAGTCGGGACTACAGCTCCTACGAGCAGTACTTC

V: TRBV18
D: TRBD1
J: TRBJ2-1
size: .
CDR3: CASSPVSTGRNNEQFF
DNA: TGTGCCAGCTCACCAGTTTCGACAGGGAGAAACAATGAGCAGTTCTTC

V: TRBV2
D: .
J: TRBJ1-1
size: once
CDR3: CASVKLALNTEAFF
DNA: TGTGCCAGCGTTAAACTTGCGTTGAACACTGAAGCTTTCTTT

V: TRBV9
D: .
J: TRBJ2-1
size: few
CDR3: CASSAHPHEQFF
DNA: TGTGCCAGCAGCGCCCATCCCCATGAGCAGTTCTTC

V: TRBV11-2
D: .
J: TRBJ2-1
size: .
CDR3: CASLHTSYNEQFF
DNA: TGTGCCAGCTTGCACACCTCCTACAATGAGCAGTTCTTC

V: TRBV27
D: .
J: TRBJ2-7
size: .
CDR3: CASSFRWGAYEQYF
DNA: TGTGCCAGCAGTTTTCGGTGGGGAGCCTACGAGCAGTACTTC

V: TRBV18
D: .
J: TRBJ2-1
size: .
CDR3: CASSPFAGGEYNEQFF
DNA: TGTGCCAGCTCCCCTTTTGCTGGCGGTGAATACAATGAGCAGTTCTTC

V: TRBV27
D: .
J: TRBJ2-7
size: .
CDR3: CASSFGTSYEQYF
DNA: TGTGCCAGCAGTTTCGGGACAAGCTACGAGCAGTACTTC

V: TRBV2
D: .
J: TRBJ1-1
size: many
CDR3: CASSVRNTEAFF
DNA: TGTGCCAGCAGTGTTAGGAACACTGAAGCTTTCTTT

V: TRBV9
D: .
J: TRBJ2-5
size: .
CDR3: CASSVGSGTQYF
DNA: TGTGCCAGCAGCGTAGGGAGCGGGACCCAGTACTTC

V: TRBV4-1
D: TRBD1
J: TRBJ2-7
size: .
CDR3: CASSQGETGFYEQYF
DNA: TGCGCCAGCAGCCAAGGTGAGACAGGGTTCTACGAGCAGTACTTC

V: TRBV29-1
D: TRBD2
J: TRBJ2-1
size: .
CDR3: CSVSRLAFYEQFF
DNA: TGCAGCGTTTCCCGACTAGCTTTCTATGAGCAGTTCTTC

V: TRBV28
D: TRBD2
J: TRBJ2-2
size: .
CDR3: CASSVLAGVTGELFF
DNA: TGTGCCAGCAGTGTTCTAGCGGGGGTCACCGGGGAGCTGTTTTTT

V: TRBV2
D: TRBD2
J: TRBJ2-7
size: .
CDR3: CASIQTSGGYEQYF
DNA: TGTGCCAGCATCCAGACTAGCGGAGGCTACGAGCAGTACTTC

V: TRBV2
D: .
J: TRBJ2-4
size: .
CDR3: CASTPRLAVQYF
DNA: TGTGCCAGCACCCCTCGATTGGCAGTTCAGTACTTC

V: TRBV5-1
D: .
J: TRBJ1-2
size: .
CDR3: CASSLGPGVSSGGYTF
DNA: TGCGCCAGCAGCTTGGGTCCGGGAGTATCCTCCGGAGGCTACACCTTC

V: TRBV2
D: TRBD1
J: TRBJ2-5
size: .
CDR3: CATGGSPAAQYF
DNA: TGTGCAACAGGGGGCTCTCCGGCGGCCCAGTACTTC

V: TRBV6-5
D: TRBD1
J: TRBJ2-3
size: .
CDR3: CASTGGTDTQYF
DNA: TGTGCCAGCACAGGGGGTACAGATACGCAGTATTTT

V: TRBV10-3
D: .
J: TRBJ2-7
size: .
CDR3: CAISDSGSMSSYEQYF
DNA: TGTGCCATCAGTGATTCAGGGTCCATGAGCTCCTACGAGCAGTACTTC

V: TRBV19
D: .
J: TRBJ2-6
size: .
CDR3: CASSRVISGANVLTF
DNA: TGTGCCAGCTCCCGGGTGATTTCCGGGGCCAACGTCCTGACTTTC

V: TRBV4-1
D: .
J: TRBJ1-2
size: .
CDR3: CASRPAGTRNGYTF
DNA: TGCGCCAGCAGACCGGCCGGGACAAGGAATGGCTACACCTTC

V: TRBV11-3
D: TRBD1
J: TRBJ2-7
size: .
CDR3: CASSLWGQVYEQYF
DNA: TGTGCCAGCAGCTTGTGGGGACAGGTCTACGAGCAGTACTTC

V: TRBV19
D: .
J: TRBJ1-6
size: .
CDR3: CASTGAGRVGSPLHF
DNA: TGTGCCAGTACTGGGGCAGGCCGCGTGGGGTCACCCCTCCACTTT

V: TRBV5-4
D: TRBD1
J: TRBJ2-5
size: .
CDR3: CASKGQYQETQYF
DNA: TGTGCCAGTAAGGGACAGTACCAAGAGACCCAGTACTTC